What follows are 29 T cell receptor beta chains derived from one specimen sequenced in a study of response to subunit inactivated influenza vaccine. TCRdb fed the RT-PCR reads into MiXCR, producing one record per CDR3 protein. The sample includes 550,000 to 800,000 distinct CDR3 sequences, roughly 14% of them seen just once. The sample consisted of PBMCs from blood, taken roughly 12 days after vaccination. These receptors were taken from a man aged 50-59 years who received an inactivated influenza vaccine.

CDR3 region: CASSEARSVRSTDTQYF. CDR3 bases: TGTGCCAGCAGTGAAGCCCGTAGCGTCCGGAGCACAGATACGCAGTATTTT. The chain joins TRBV6-1 to TRBJ2-3; a possible D gene is TRBD2 (5 bases). Trimming stripped 0 bases from V and 0 bases from J, with 13 bases between. The CDR3 runs to 17 residues. Looked up from germline, CDR1 is MNHNS and CDR2 is SASEGT.

This clonotype was seen a few times. The J gene is TRBJ2-2, the V gene TRBV6-1; D is possibly TRBD1 or TRBD2 (5 bases each). Germline V gene lookup returns CDR1 MNHNS and CDR2 SASEGT. CDR3 length equals 15 residues. V dropped 8 bases and J dropped 3 bases, with 16 bases sitting between them. DNA for the CDR3: TGTGCCAGCCGTCCCGGGACCTCTCACACCGGGGAGCTGTTTTTT. This translates into CASRPGTSHTGELFF.

The V and J genes are TRBV20-1 and TRBJ1-4, with 8 bases lining up with TRBD1. The CDR3 runs 15 residues. V gave up 3 bases and J gave up 5 bases; unmatched junction bases: 8. Per the germline V gene, CDR1 is DFQATT and CDR2 is SNEGSKA (reference sequence). The CDR3 region has the DNA TGCAGTGCTAGTACGACAGGGGCGGGGAATGAAAAACTGTTTTTT. Its protein product is CSASTTGAGNEKLFF.

The rearrangement uses TRBV2 and TRBJ2-7; 11 nucleotides agree with TRBD1. The junction had 2 bases not matched to a gene; V was cut back by 6 bases and J by 1 base. Germline V lookup: CDR1 SNHLY, CDR2 FYNNEI. The CDR3 extends over 14 amino acids. The CDR3 bases are TGTGCCAGCAGCGGACAGGGGGCTTCCTACGAGCAGTACTTC. The encoded protein is CASSGQGASYEQYF.

A few counts support this clonotype. Here the CDR3 reads CASSLGQGKGVSEAFF. The CDR3, as DNA: TGTGCCAGCAGCTTAGGCCAGGGGAAGGGTGTTTCTGAAGCTTTCTTT. This chain links TRBV7-9 with TRBJ1-1; a weak D match, TRBD1 (6 bases). The V end lost 1 base, the J end lost 6 bases, and 18 bases lay between the germline ends. The CDR3 is 16 residues long. CDR1 and CDR2 from the germline V gene are SEHNR and FQNEAQ (reference sequence).

The CDR3 is CASSGTSGGPYNEQFF. Here the CDR3 DNA reads TGTGCCAGCAGCGGGACTAGCGGGGGCCCCTACAATGAGCAGTTCTTC. The chain is built from TRBV12-3 or TRBV12-4 and TRBJ2-1; TRBD2 aligns across 14 bases. V lost 6 bases to trimming and J lost 2 bases; unmatched junction nucleotides: 3. The CDR3 spans 16 residues.

The chain employs TRBV28 and TRBJ2-7; D may match TRBD1 or TRBD2 (5 bases each). CDR1 is MDHEN and CDR2 is SYDVKM in the germline V gene. V was shortened by 5 bases and J by 4 bases, with 18 bases between the two germline ends. This CDR3 contains 15 residues. CDR3 sequence reads: CASSPTSGRIYEQYF. CDR3 nucleotides: TGTGCCAGCAGTCCAACCTCGGGACGGATATACGAGCAGTACTTC.

This clonotype was seen just once. The chain carries TRBV5-1 and TRBJ2-2; either TRBD1 or TRBD2 may supply D (5 bases each). The germline gives CDR1 SGHRS, CDR2 YFSETQ. Trimming stripped 7 bases from V and 7 bases from J, with 20 bases between. The CDR3 runs to 15 residues. DNA for the CDR3: TGCGCCAGCGCCGTCGGGGCTAAGTCGTTCGGGGAGCTGTTTTTT. This gives the protein CASAVGAKSFGELFF.

This clonotype was seen repeatedly, ten times or more. V is TRBV4-3 and J is TRBJ1-1, with 10 bases matching TRBD1. The CDR3 sequence is 16 residues long. Germline V gene sequence: CDR1 LGHNA, CDR2 YSLEER. After removal of 2 bases from V and 0 bases from J, the junction contained 3 bases not matched to a gene. The CDR3 is CASSQQTGGLNTEAFF. The CDR3 DNA is TGCGCCAGCAGCCAACAGACAGGGGGCTTGAACACTGAAGCTTTCTTT.

In DNA, the CDR3 is TGTGCCAGCAGCTTACAAGGGCGGGAGGTTCAGGAGCAGTTCTTC. This codes for CASSLQGREVQEQFF. This sequence joins TRBV7-9 and TRBJ2-1; 8 nucleotides agree with TRBD2. The V and J ends lost 2 bases and 10 bases, in that order; junction bases with no gene match: 10. This CDR3 is built from 15 residues. The V gene's germline CDR1 is SEHNR and CDR2 FQNEAQ (reference sequence).

In this sample, this clonotype turned up a few times. The chain recombines TRBV5-5 with TRBJ1-1; D gene uncertain. Trimming shortened V by 4 bases and J by 8 bases, and 9 bases separated the two germline ends. The CDR3 is 11 residues long. Germline V gene sequence: CDR1 SGHKS, CDR2 YYEKEE (reference sequence). The CDR3 region is CASSVGTEAFF. Written as DNA, the CDR3 is TGTGCCAGCAGCGTAGGAACCGAAGCTTTCTTT.

This clonotype was observed a few times. This chain joins TRBV12-3 or TRBV12-4 and TRBJ2-7; TRBD2 aligns across 9 bases. V lost 1 base and J lost 6; bases outside the gene matches: 4. The CDR3 is made up of 14 amino acids. The CDR3: CASSLVAGEGEQYF. The CDR3 DNA sequence: TGTGCCAGCAGTTTAGTAGCGGGAGAGGGCGAGCAGTACTTC.

This chain joins TRBV12-3 or TRBV12-4 and TRBJ1-5; 7 nucleotides agree with TRBD1. The ends lost 3 bases at V and 7 bases at J; junction bases unmatched: 6. The CDR3 sequence is 14 residues long. CDR3 bases: TGTGCCAGCAGTTTTACAGGGGCAAACCAGCCCCAGCATTTT. It is translated as CASSFTGANQPQHF.

The sample holds a few counts of this clonotype. This chain connects TRBV4-3 to TRBJ1-4; D not certain. Germline V gives CDR1 LGHNA, CDR2 YSLEER. With 0 bases removed from V and 5 bases from J, the gap between germline ends came to 13 bases. The CDR3 extends over 16 amino acids. CDR3 nucleotides: TGCGCCAGCAGCCAAGATTCACAGAGATTAAATGAAAAACTGTTTTTT. Translating gives CASSQDSQRLNEKLFF.

This clonotype came up a few times. J is TRBJ2-1 and V is TRBV6-2 or TRBV6-3; D is possibly TRBD2 (5 bases). This CDR3 is 15 amino acids long. V lost 8 bases and J 6 bases, leaving 20 bases between the germline ends. Germline lookup yields CDR1 MNHEY and CDR2 SVGEGT. The CDR3: CASEGARIHSNEQFF. In DNA, the CDR3 is TGTGCCAGCGAGGGTGCTCGGATCCATAGCAATGAGCAGTTCTTC.

This clonotype was picked up many times. CDR3 coding DNA: TGCAGCGTCGACAGCCCACGGAACACTGAAGCTTTCTTT. It is translated as CSVDSPRNTEAFF. The gene calls are TRBV29-1 and TRBJ1-1, with D maybe TRBD1 (5 bases). This CDR3 has 13 residues. V was trimmed by 6 bases and J by 1 base, leaving 12 bases between them. Germline CDR1 SQVTM, CDR2 ANQGSEA.

The chain couples TRBV18 to TRBJ1-1; TRBD1 agrees at 7 bases. Trimming took 0 bases from V and 4 from J; bases not matched to a gene: 8. Germline values: CDR1 KGHSH, CDR2 LQKENI. The CDR3 is 16 amino acids. The CDR3 DNA reads as TGTGCCAGCTCACCACCAAAGGCAGGGGGAAGCACTGAAGCTTTCTTT. Protein product: CASSPPKAGGSTEAFF.

This clonotype turned up a few times. This rearrangement joins TRBV29-1 to TRBJ2-5; D is possibly TRBD2 (6 bases). The CDR3 totals 13 residues. Germline loops: CDR1 SQVTM, CDR2 ANQGSEA. V lost 6 bases, J lost 2 bases, and 13 bases lay in between. DNA for the CDR3: TGCAGCGTAAGGGACTCGATGCAAGAGACCCAGTACTTC. It yields the protein CSVRDSMQETQYF. Full variable domain (rest looked up from reference TRBV29-1 and TRBJ2-5): SAVISQKPSRDICQRGTSLTIQCQVDSQVTMMFWYRQQPGQSLTLIATANQGSEATYESGFVIDKFPISRPNLTFSTLTVSNMSPEDSSIYLCSVRDSMQETQYFGPGTRLLVL.

The chain carries TRBV14 and TRBJ2-3, with 7 positions matching TRBD2. Trimming at V came to 5 bases and at J to 2 bases, leaving 4 bases not matched to a gene. Looked up from germline, CDR1 is SGHDN and CDR2 is FVKESK. The CDR3 totals 14 residues. The CDR3 sequence is CASSDTSDTDTQYF. The DNA for the CDR3 is TGTGCCAGCAGCGATACTAGCGACACAGATACGCAGTATTTT.

The gene calls are TRBV7-2 and TRBJ2-5; D possibly corresponds to TRBD2 (5 bases). Germline CDR1 and CDR2: SGHTA and FQGNSA. V lost 2 bases and J 8 bases, leaving 15 bases between the germline ends. There are 14 residues in the CDR3. This CDR3 reads CASSLYRKRDTQYF. In DNA, the CDR3 is TGTGCCAGCAGCTTATACAGAAAGAGGGATACCCAGTACTTC.

The chain links TRBV7-2 to TRBJ2-3, with 8 bases fitting TRBD1. Germline values: CDR1 SGHTA, CDR2 FQGNSA. This CDR3 is 15 amino acids long. After removal of 3 bases from V and 2 bases from J, the junction contained 4 bases not matched to a gene. This CDR3 reads CASSFPGGPTDTQYF. The DNA of the CDR3 is TGTGCCAGCAGCTTTCCAGGGGGCCCCACAGATACGCAGTATTTT.

This clonotype came up a few times. The chain has TRBV5-5 and TRBJ2-1; D gene unclear. In germline, CDR1 is SGHKS, CDR2 YYEKEE (reference sequence). Trimming pared 1 base from V and 7 bases from J, leaving 12 bases between. This CDR3 spans 14 amino acids. The CDR3 is CASSLWLHGNEQFF. Written as DNA, the CDR3 is TGTGCCAGCAGCTTGTGGCTTCACGGGAATGAGCAGTTCTTC.

In its sample, this clonotype was seen a few times. The chain employs TRBV11-2 and TRBJ2-1; D uncertain. CDR1 and CDR2 (germline): SGHAT, FQNNGV. The CDR3 has 13 residues. The germline V and J ends were trimmed by 1 base and 9 bases, with 10 bases remaining between them. This chain's CDR3 is CASSLVVRTEQFF. The CDR3, as DNA: TGTGCCAGCAGCTTAGTCGTCCGAACTGAGCAGTTCTTC.

The chain is built from TRBV28 and TRBJ2-3; 12 nucleotides match TRBD1. CDR1 is MDHEN, CDR2 SYDVKM, per germline. The J segment lost 2 bases and the V segment lost 8 bases, leaving 11 bases of the junction unmatched. The CDR3 covers 17 residues. The CDR3 nucleotides are TGTGCCAGCGAATCTCACGGGACAGGGGGCCTCACAGATACGCAGTATTTT. Its protein product is CASESHGTGGLTDTQYF.

The chain carries TRBV6-1 and TRBJ1-6, with TRBD1 matching over 9 bases. CDR1 is MNHNS, CDR2 SASEGT, per germline. The V and J ends lost 5 bases and 10 bases, in that order; junction bases with no gene match: 12. The CDR3 consists of 16 residues. The CDR3 reads CASSLGTGRGVSPLHF. The CDR3 DNA is TGTGCCAGCAGTCTCGGGACAGGGAGGGGTGTATCACCCCTCCACTTT.

V and J are TRBV6-1 and TRBJ2-7, with TRBD1 matching 10 bases. With V trimmed by 6 bases and J by 2 bases, 7 bases remained unmatched. The CDR3 runs to 15 residues. Germline loops: CDR1 MNHNS, CDR2 SASEGT. The CDR3 nucleotides are TGTGCCAGCAGCCCCGGGACAGGGGCCACCTACGAGCAGTACTTC. Its protein is CASSPGTGATYEQYF.

The V gene is TRBV29-1, the J gene TRBJ2-2; TRBD2 agrees at 8 bases. Germline V gene data show CDR1 as SQVTM and CDR2 as ANQGSEA. The CDR3 loop spans 14 amino acids. The V gene end was trimmed by 5 bases and the J gene end by 0 bases; junction bases not matched to a gene: 2. DNA of the CDR3: TGCAGCGTTAGAGCGGGGGCGAACACCGGGGAGCTGTTTTTT. Protein sequence: CSVRAGANTGELFF.

There are many counts of this clonotype. The J gene is TRBJ2-5, the V gene TRBV7-8, with D unclear. Per germline, CDR1 SGHVS and CDR2 FQNEAQ. The CDR3 totals 13 residues. Trimming left V 1 base short and J 5 bases short, with 8 bases between. CDR3 region: CASSLVTLETQYF. Written as DNA, the CDR3 is TGTGCCAGCAGCTTAGTTACCTTGGAGACCCAGTACTTC.

This clonotype was picked up a small number of times. The rearrangement links TRBV5-5 to TRBJ1-3, with 9 positions matching TRBD1. The CDR3 sequence is 18 residues long. Per germline, CDR1 SGHKS and CDR2 YYEKEE (reference sequence). V shed 1 base and J 4 bases; nucleotides not matched to a gene: 12. The CDR3 region is CASSLTMTSGTGGNTIYF. CDR3 DNA sequence: TGTGCCAGCAGCTTGACCATGACATCCGGGACAGGGGGAAACACCATATATTTT.